The next 31 T cell receptor beta chains were all read from a single sample in a study of blood T cell repertoires in COVID-19. The protocol was immunoSEQ multiplex PCR, while the TCRdb copy is restricted to in-frame clones and leaves out a portion. Of about 110,000 clones listed, 84% are singletons. The specimen sequenced was peripheral blood. Receptors originate from a woman aged 45-65 years with acute or convalescent COVID-19.

The table lists this clone with a count of one. The CDR3 DNA reads TGCGCCAGCAGCCCTGGACAGGGCGCATGGCAAGAGCAGTTCTTC. Its protein product is CASSPGQGAWQEQFF. The V gene is TRBV5-1, the J gene TRBJ2-1, with 8 bases fitting TRBD1. Germline lookup yields CDR1 SGHRS and CDR2 YFSETQ. Trimming took 4 bases from V and 10 from J; bases not matched to a gene: 13. The CDR3 spans 15 residues. Filled out from reference TRBV5-1 and TRBJ2-1, the complete variable domain reads KAGVTQTPRYLIKTRGQQVTLSCSPISGHRSVSWYQQTPGQGLQFLFEYFSETQRNKGNFPGRFSGRQFSNSRSEMNVSTLELGDSALYLCASSPGQGAWQEQFFGPGTRLTVL.

The V and J genes are TRBV5-1 and TRBJ2-3, with TRBD2 matching 14 bases. V trimming: 4 bases; J trimming: 5 bases; junction bases outside the gene matches: 6. The CDR3 length is 16 residues. The V gene's germline CDR1 is SGHRS and CDR2 YFSETQ. CDR3 sequence (DNA): TGCGCCAGCAGCCACGGACTAGCGGGGGGAGAAGATACGCAGTATTTT. Its protein is CASSHGLAGGEDTQYF.

The genes are TRBV5-1 and TRBJ1-1, with D unclear. Germline values: CDR1 SGHRS, CDR2 YFSETQ. CDR3 length: 12 amino acids. Trimming cost V 4 bases and J 8 bases, with 12 bases left between them. In DNA, the CDR3 is TGCGCCAGCAGCCTCGGAGGGATAGAAGCTTTCTTT. Its translation is CASSLGGIEAFF.

The V call is TRBV6-2 or TRBV6-3, the J call TRBJ1-5; 7 nucleotides match TRBD1. V lost 2 bases, J lost 4 bases, and 8 bases stayed unmatched. CDR1 MNHEY and CDR2 SVGEGT come from the germline V gene. The CDR3 consists of 16 residues. The CDR3 nucleotides are TGTGCCAGCAGTTACCCGACAGGGACAACGAATCAGCCCCAGCATTTT. It translates to CASSYPTGTTNQPQHF.

The chain employs TRBV9 and TRBJ1-1; possible D gene TRBD1, 6 bases. Trimming stripped 4 bases from V and 6 bases from J, with 13 bases between. This CDR3 is 13 amino acids long. Germline loops: CDR1 SGDLS, CDR2 YYNGEE. The CDR3 region has the DNA TGTGCCAGCAGCTTCCAGGGGAAGGCTGAAGCTTTCTTT. It codes for CASSFQGKAEAFF.

The V gene is TRBV6-5, the J gene TRBJ1-2; D may be TRBD1 (6 bases). The CDR3 runs to 12 residues. The V gene lost 11 bases and the J gene lost 2 bases, with 12 bases spanning the gap. Germline V gives CDR1 MNHEY, CDR2 SVGAGI. This CDR3 reads CAAGTLNYGYTF. The CDR3 DNA sequence: TGTGCCGCCGGGACATTAAACTATGGCTACACCTTC.

The V gene is TRBV9, the J gene TRBJ2-6; 7 bases match TRBD2. Germline loops: CDR1 SGDLS, CDR2 YYNGEE. The CDR3 is 18 residues long. With 3 bases clipped from V and 0 bases from J, the junction kept 9 bases outside the gene matches. The CDR3 coding sequence is TGTGCCAGCAGCGAACCGGGGGGACGGGGCTCTGGGGCCAACGTCCTGACTTTC. It encodes CASSEPGGRGSGANVLTF.

V is TRBV18 and J is TRBJ1-4; D may be TRBD1 (5 bases). The CDR3 covers 17 residues. CDR1 and CDR2 (germline): KGHSH, LQKENI. The V and J ends lost 2 bases and 5 bases respectively, with 18 bases between them. The CDR3 reads CASSPNRNSGLNEKLFF. DNA of the CDR3: TGTGCCAGCTCACCAAACCGGAACTCAGGGCTAAATGAAAAACTGTTTTTT.

Only one count was recorded for this clone. The chain employs TRBV4-1 and TRBJ1-5; the D gene is possibly TRBD1 (6 bases). Between the trimmed V and J ends, which lost 5 bases and 0 bases, there was a span of 26 bases. The CDR3 loop spans 20 amino acids. Germline V gene sequence: CDR1 MGHRA, CDR2 YSYEKL. CDR3 DNA: TGCGCCAGCAGCATCCGGTCGGACAGCCCGGGTGGGAGTAGCAATCAGCCCCAGCATTTT. Protein sequence: CASSIRSDSPGGSSNQPQHF.

This clone occurred once. The chain uses TRBV7-6 and TRBJ2-3; 9 positions agree with TRBD1. The J segment lost 3 bases and the V segment lost 1 base, leaving 11 bases of the junction unmatched. This CDR3 comprises 18 residues. Germline CDR1 is SGHVS and CDR2 is FNYEAQ. CDR3 loop: CASSLVSGDRDLTDTQYF. In nucleotides, the CDR3 is TGTGCCAGCAGCTTAGTATCCGGGGACAGGGACCTTACAGATACGCAGTATTTT. Supplemented by reference TRBV7-6 and TRBJ2-3, the full variable domain reads GAGVSQSPRYKVTKRGQDVALRCDPISGHVSLYWYRQALGQGPEFLTYFNYEAQQDKSGLPNDRFSAERPEGSISTLTIQRTEQRDSAMYRCASSLVSGDRDLTDTQYFGPGTRLTVL.

CDR3 in DNA: TGTGCCAGCAGCGTAGGGGGGCAGGTGGGGCCAAACACTGAAGCTTTCTTT. This translates into CASSVGGQVGPNTEAFF. The chain carries TRBV9 and TRBJ1-1; weak D call: TRBD1 (6 bases). Germline V gives CDR1 SGDLS, CDR2 YYNGEE. The CDR3 totals 17 residues. Trimming took off 0 bases at V and 2 bases at J, with 17 bases between the two ends.

V usage is TRBV28 and J usage is TRBJ1-4; D is ambiguous. The CDR3 runs 14 residues. Trimming pared 7 bases from V and 7 bases from J, leaving 16 bases between. CDR1 MDHEN and CDR2 SYDVKM come from the germline V gene. CDR3 sequence reads: CASTPGLSSEKLFF. DNA of the CDR3: TGTGCCAGCACCCCAGGACTCAGTAGTGAAAAACTGTTTTTT.

This sequence joins TRBV28 and TRBJ1-2; a possible D gene is TRBD1 (6 bases). V lost 9 bases and J lost 5, with 13 bases in between. Germline V gene data show CDR1 as MDHEN and CDR2 as SYDVKM. The CDR3 extends over 12 amino acids. The DNA for the CDR3 is TGTGCCAGTTGGCAGGGGACGTATGGCTACACCTTC. Its protein product is CASWQGTYGYTF.

V and J are TRBV7-2 and TRBJ2-1, with TRBD2 as a possible D gene (6 bases). V was cut by 5 bases and J by 3 bases, with 20 bases left in between. This CDR3 has 17 residues. The germline CDR1 and CDR2 sequences are SGHTA and FQGNSA. The CDR3 loop is CASSPAPFGGDYNEQFF. The CDR3 region has the DNA TGTGCCAGCAGCCCCGCCCCCTTTGGCGGGGACTACAATGAGCAGTTCTTC. The variable domain in full, with the rest retrieved from reference TRBV7-2 and TRBJ2-1, is GAGVSQSPSNKVTEKGKDVELRCDPISGHTALYWYRQSLGQGLEFLIYFQGNSAPDKSGLPSDRFSAERTGGSVSTLTIQRTQQEDSAVYLCASSPAPFGGDYNEQFFGPGTRLTVL.

This clone was observed a handful of times. The chain employs TRBV5-4 and TRBJ2-2, with 7 bases fitting TRBD2. Germline-derived CDR1 and CDR2 are SGHNT and YYREEE (reference sequence). Losses at the gene ends were 2 bases for V and 6 bases for J; bases not matched to a gene: 10. This CDR3 comprises 16 residues. CDR3 amino acids: CASSFPRGGRAGELFF. The CDR3 nucleotides are TGTGCCAGCAGCTTCCCTCGCGGGGGTAGGGCCGGGGAGCTGTTTTTT.

In its sample, this clone was seen once. V usage is TRBV3-1 (or the pseudogene TRBV3-2) and J usage is TRBJ2-1, with D maybe TRBD1 (5 bases). V lost 1 base and J 11 bases, leaving 15 bases between the germline ends. Germline lookup yields CDR1 LGHDT and CDR2 YNNKEL (reference sequence). The CDR3 runs 14 residues. The CDR3 loop reads CASSQGGYRKKQFF. CDR3 in DNA: TGTGCCAGCAGCCAAGGAGGATACAGGAAAAAGCAGTTCTTC.

The chain has TRBV19 and TRBJ1-3; no clear D. CDR3 length: 14 residues. Trimming removed 5 bases from V and 0 bases from J, with 8 bases in between. Germline values: CDR1 LNHDA, CDR2 SQIVND (reference sequence). CDR3 amino acids: CASSSAGSGNTIYF. The CDR3 nucleotides read TGTGCCAGTAGTTCTGCAGGCTCTGGAAACACCATATATTTT.

This chain links TRBV5-1 with TRBJ2-2; D remains ambiguous. The CDR3 contains 15 residues. Germline V gene sequence: CDR1 SGHRS, CDR2 YFSETQ. Between the trimmed V and J ends, which lost 0 bases and 1 base, there was a span of 7 bases. The CDR3 nucleotides read TGCGCCAGCAGCTTGGTGTCCGGGAACACCGGGGAGCTGTTTTTT. Protein: CASSLVSGNTGELFF. Together with reference TRBV5-1 and TRBJ2-2, the CDR3 gives the full variable domain: KAGVTQTPRYLIKTRGQQVTLSCSPISGHRSVSWYQQTPGQGLQFLFEYFSETQRNKGNFPGRFSGRQFSNSRSEMNVSTLELGDSALYLCASSLVSGNTGELFFGEGSRLTVL.

This clone was detected only a few times. The V gene is TRBV10-3, the J gene TRBJ2-3; a weak D match, TRBD1 (6 bases). The CDR3 contains 13 residues. V lost 10 bases, J lost 5 bases, and 16 bases lay in between. Germline CDR1 ENHRY, CDR2 SYGVKD. CDR3 loop: CASHEGVEDTQYF. Here the CDR3 DNA reads TGTGCCAGTCATGAGGGGGTGGAAGATACGCAGTATTTT.

The rearrangement uses TRBV5-1 and TRBJ1-4, with TRBD1 matching 11 bases. V lost 3 bases, J lost 8 bases, and 6 bases stayed unmatched. Germline CDR1 is SGHRS and CDR2 is YFSETQ. The CDR3 extends over 15 amino acids. CDR3 coding DNA: TGCGCCAGCAGCTCGTCAGGGACAGGGGGAGAAAAACTGTTTTTT. Protein sequence: CASSSSGTGGEKLFF.

CDR3 sequence reads: CASSPSIDYGYTF. CDR3 nucleotide sequence: TGTGCCAGCAGTCCTAGTATCGACTATGGCTACACCTTC. The V and J genes are TRBV6-5 and TRBJ1-2; the D is unclear. Germline V gene sequence: CDR1 MNHEY, CDR2 SVGAGI. V was pared by 5 bases and J by 3 bases, with 10 bases between. The CDR3 extends over 13 amino acids.

CDR3 sequence reads: CASSEGPYGYTF. The CDR3 nucleotides are TGTGCCAGCAGCGAGGGGCCCTATGGCTACACCTTC. The genes are TRBV9 and TRBJ1-2; TRBD1 might be the D (5 bases). V lost 3 bases and J 4 bases, leaving 7 bases between the germline ends. This CDR3 has 12 amino acids. The germline V gene encodes CDR1 SGDLS and CDR2 YYNGEE.

The rearrangement links TRBV6-5 to TRBJ2-3; possible D gene TRBD2, 5 bases. V lost 9 bases, J lost 1 base, and 14 bases lay in between. This CDR3 region has 14 residues. Germline V gene data show CDR1 as MNHEY and CDR2 as SVGAGI. As DNA, the CDR3 is TGTGCCAGTAGGACTTTTAAGGGCACAGATACGCAGTATTTT. Translation: CASRTFKGTDTQYF.

This clone is a singleton in its sample. The rearrangement uses TRBV30 and TRBJ2-5, with D possibly matching TRBD2 (5 bases). The germline V gene encodes CDR1 GTSNPN and CDR2 SVGIG (reference sequence). V gave up 0 bases and J gave up 5 bases, with 13 bases separating them. There are 14 residues in the CDR3. CDR3 sequence (DNA): TGTGCCTGGAGTGTACCCGGGGTCCGGGAGACCCAGTACTTC. Translated: CAWSVPGVRETQYF.

The chain uses TRBV5-1 and TRBJ2-7, with 11 positions matching TRBD2. With V trimmed by 1 base and J by 6 bases, 3 bases remained unmatched. CDR3 length: 14 amino acids. Germline-derived CDR1 and CDR2 are SGHRS and YFSETQ. The CDR3 reads CASSLMGLAVEQYF. The CDR3 DNA follows: TGCGCCAGCAGCTTGATGGGACTAGCGGTCGAGCAGTACTTC.

This clone was counted a single time. Here the CDR3 DNA reads TGTGCCAGCAGCACTCGACAGGGCTGGGACACTGAAGCTTTCTTT. Its translation: CASSTRQGWDTEAFF. The rearrangement links TRBV3-1 (or the pseudogene TRBV3-2) to TRBJ1-1; 7 nucleotides match TRBD1. The CDR3 has 15 residues. From germline, CDR1 is LGHDT and CDR2 YNNKEL (reference sequence). Germline trimming cut 5 bases from V and 3 bases from J; bases unmatched to any gene: 9.

In this sample, this clone turned up once. The chain has TRBV5-6 and TRBJ2-6, with D possibly TRBD2 on 7 matching bases. This CDR3 has 18 amino acids. CDR1 SGHDT and CDR2 YYEEEE come from the germline V gene. The V and J ends lost 1 base and 0 bases respectively, with 14 bases between them. This CDR3 is CASSLRGAAVSGANVLTF. CDR3 in DNA: TGTGCCAGCAGCTTGCGGGGGGCGGCGGTCTCTGGGGCCAACGTCCTGACTTTC. Filled out from reference TRBV5-6 and TRBJ2-6, the complete variable domain reads DAGVTQSPTHLIKTRGQQVTLRCSPKSGHDTVSWYQQALGQGPQFIFQYYEEEERQRGNFPDRFSGHQFPNYSSELNVNALLLGDSALYLCASSLRGAAVSGANVLTFGAGSRLTVL.

The chain joins TRBV7-9 to TRBJ1-1; D remains unclear. CDR1 and CDR2 from the germline V gene are SEHNR and FQNEAQ (reference sequence). Between the trimmed V and J ends, which lost 5 bases and 10 bases, there was a span of 17 bases. The CDR3 is 13 amino acids. Here the CDR3 DNA reads TGTGCCAGCAGCCCGGTGTCGGGAGTGGGAGCTTTCTTT. Its protein is CASSPVSGVGAFF.

The table lists this clone with a few counts. J is TRBJ1-5 and V is TRBV5-8, with a weak D call TRBD1 (6 bases). This CDR3 is built from 17 residues. V gave up 0 bases and J gave up 4 bases, with 17 bases separating them. Looked up from germline, CDR1 is SGHTS and CDR2 is YDEGEE. In nucleotides, the CDR3 is TGTGCCAGCAGCTTGGCCGTCTTAGGGGGAAATAATCAGCCCCAGCATTTT. It is translated as CASSLAVLGGNNQPQHF.

J is TRBJ2-5 and V is TRBV12-5, with 11 bases fitting TRBD2. Germline V CDR1 and CDR2: LGHNT, FRNRAP. Trimming cost V 3 bases and J 5 bases; bases outside gene matches: 5. The CDR3 has 15 residues. In DNA, the CDR3 is TGTGCTAGTGGTTTAGATAGCGGGGGGGCGGAGACCCAGTACTTC. It yields the protein CASGLDSGGAETQYF.

This chain uses TRBV5-4 with TRBJ2-5, with 9 positions matching TRBD2. V trimming: 1 base; J trimming: 5 bases; junction bases outside the gene matches: 6. This CDR3 comprises 15 residues. From germline, CDR1 is SGHNT and CDR2 YYREEE (reference sequence). The chain's CDR3 is CASSLMGLAGETQYF. CDR3 nucleotides: TGTGCCAGCAGCTTGATGGGACTAGCAGGCGAGACCCAGTACTTC.